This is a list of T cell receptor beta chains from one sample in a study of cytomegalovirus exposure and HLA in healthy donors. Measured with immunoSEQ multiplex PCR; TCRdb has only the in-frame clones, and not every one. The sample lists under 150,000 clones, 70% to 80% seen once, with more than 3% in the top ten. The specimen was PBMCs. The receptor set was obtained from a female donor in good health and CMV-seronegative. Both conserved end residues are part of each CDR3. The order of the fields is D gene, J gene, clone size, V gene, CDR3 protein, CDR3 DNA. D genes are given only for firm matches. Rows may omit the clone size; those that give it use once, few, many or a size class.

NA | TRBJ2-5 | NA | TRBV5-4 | CASSPARARGETQYF | TGTGCCAGCAGCCCGGCGCGGGCCCGGGGGGAGACCCAGTACTTC
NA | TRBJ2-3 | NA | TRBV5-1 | CASSLTRGRTDTQYF | TGCGCCAGCAGCTTGACTCGCGGTCGCACAGATACGCAGTATTTT
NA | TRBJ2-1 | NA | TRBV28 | CASSPFGLARNEQFF | TGTGCCAGCAGCCCCTTTGGACTCGCCCGCAATGAGCAGTTCTTC
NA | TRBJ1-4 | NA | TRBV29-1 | CSVGGGFSNEKLFF | TGCAGCGTGGGGGGGGGATTCTCTAATGAAAAACTGTTTTTT
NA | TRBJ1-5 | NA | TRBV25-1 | CASSDWEEGDQPQHF | TGTGCCAGCAGTGATTGGGAGGAGGGAGATCAGCCCCAGCATTTT
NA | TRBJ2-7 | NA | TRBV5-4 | CASSPGGSTYEQYF | TGTGCCAGCAGCCCCGGAGGGTCCACCTACGAGCAGTACTTC
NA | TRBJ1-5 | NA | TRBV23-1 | CASSQRGTGKSNQPQHF | TGCGCCAGCAGTCAAAGGGGCACAGGGAAGAGCAATCAGCCCCAGCATTTT
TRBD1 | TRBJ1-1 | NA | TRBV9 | CASSKGTAEAFF | TGTGCCAGCAGCAAGGGGACAGCTGAAGCTTTCTTT
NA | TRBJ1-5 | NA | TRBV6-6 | CASTPYSNQPQHF | TGTGCCAGCACCCCCTATAGCAATCAGCCCCAGCATTTT
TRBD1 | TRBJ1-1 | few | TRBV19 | CASSWQGAGTEAFF | TGTGCCAGTAGCTGGCAGGGGGCTGGGACTGAAGCTTTCTTT
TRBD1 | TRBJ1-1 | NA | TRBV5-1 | CASSLSQTGANTEAFF | TGCGCCAGCAGCCTTTCTCAGACAGGGGCGAACACTGAAGCTTTCTTT
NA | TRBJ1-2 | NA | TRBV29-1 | CSVEGGPYGYTF | TGCAGCGTTGAGGGGGGGCCCTATGGCTACACCTTC
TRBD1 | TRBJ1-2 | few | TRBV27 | CASRRGLSYGYTF | TGTGCCAGCAGAAGGGGGCTCTCCTATGGCTACACCTTC
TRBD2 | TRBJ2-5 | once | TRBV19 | CASSSGTSGRGETQYF | TGTGCCAGTAGTTCCGGGACTAGCGGGAGAGGAGAGACCCAGTACTTC
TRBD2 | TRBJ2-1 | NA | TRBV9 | CASSTWTSGGARSVNEQFF | TGTGCCAGCAGCACTTGGACTAGCGGGGGGGCCCGCTCTGTCAATGAGCAGTTCTTC
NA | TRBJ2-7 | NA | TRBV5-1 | CASSFRQGSGTGEQYF | TGCGCCAGCAGCTTCCGACAGGGTAGCGGGACTGGCGAGCAGTACTTC
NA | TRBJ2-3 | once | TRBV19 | CASSIFSGPSTDTQYF | TGTGCCAGTAGTATATTTAGCGGACCTAGCACAGATACGCAGTATTTT
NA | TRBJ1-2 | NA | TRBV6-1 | CASSEARGLYGYTF | TGTGCCAGCAGTGAGGCCCGAGGGCTCTATGGCTACACCTTC
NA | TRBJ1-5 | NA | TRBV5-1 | CASSLGGGNQPQHF | TGCGCCAGCAGCTTGGGGGGGGGCAATCAGCCCCAGCATTTT
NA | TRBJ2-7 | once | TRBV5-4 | CASSTQGLSSYEQYF | TGTGCCAGCAGTACACAGGGTTTATCCTCCTACGAGCAGTACTTC
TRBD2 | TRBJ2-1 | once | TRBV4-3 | CASSQVELAENEQFF | TGCGCCAGCAGCCAAGTAGAGCTAGCGGAAAATGAGCAGTTCTTC
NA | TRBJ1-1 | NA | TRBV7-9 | CSSSAGAPEAFF | TGTTCCAGCAGTGCGGGGGCCCCTGAAGCTTTCTTT
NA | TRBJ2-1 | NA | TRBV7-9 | CASTTLSRNEQFF | TGTGCCAGCACAACCCTTAGCCGCAATGAGCAGTTCTTC
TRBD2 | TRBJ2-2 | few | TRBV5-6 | CASSAGLLTGELFF | TGTGCCAGCAGCGCGGGACTACTCACCGGGGAGCTGTTTTTT
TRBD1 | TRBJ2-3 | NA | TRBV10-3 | CAIRAGTGGVGTDTQYF | TGTGCCATCAGAGCCGGGACAGGGGGCGTTGGGACAGATACGCAGTATTTT
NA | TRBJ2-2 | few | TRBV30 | CAWTTGGAGELFF | TGTGCCTGGACTACAGGGGGGGCCGGGGAGCTGTTTTTT
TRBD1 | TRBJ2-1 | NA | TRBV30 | CAWSPLTGTGFEQFF | TGTGCCTGGAGCCCCCTAACCGGGACAGGGTTTGAGCAGTTCTTC
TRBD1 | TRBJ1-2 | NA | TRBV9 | CASSVGDSPNGYTF | TGTGCCAGCAGCGTAGGGGACAGCCCCAACGGCTACACCTTC
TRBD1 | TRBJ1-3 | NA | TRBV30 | CAWTGTGAGNTIYF | TGTGCCTGGACTGGGACAGGGGCTGGAAACACCATATATTTT
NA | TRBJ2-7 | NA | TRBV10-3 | CAISAQSYEQYF | TGTGCCATCAGTGCTCAGTCCTACGAGCAGTACTTC
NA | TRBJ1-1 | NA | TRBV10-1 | CASSGQDYTEAFF | TGCGCCAGCAGTGGACAGGATTACACTGAAGCTTTCTTT
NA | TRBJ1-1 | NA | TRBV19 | CASSIATGQPEAFF | TGTGCCAGTAGTATAGCCACCGGACAGCCTGAAGCTTTCTTT
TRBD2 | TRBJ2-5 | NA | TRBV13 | CASSLGLAAQETQYF | TGTGCCAGCAGCTTAGGGCTAGCGGCTCAAGAGACCCAGTACTTC
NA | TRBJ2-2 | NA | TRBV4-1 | CASSQVWRQVNTGELFF | TGCGCCAGCAGCCAAGTGTGGCGTCAGGTGAACACCGGGGAGCTGTTTTTT
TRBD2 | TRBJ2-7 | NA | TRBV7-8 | CASSLRRTSGNYEQYF | TGTGCCAGCAGCTTGAGAAGGACTAGCGGGAATTACGAGCAGTACTTC
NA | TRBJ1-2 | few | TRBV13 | CASSPTQGSEGYTF | TGTGCCAGCAGCCCAACGCAGGGTTCAGAAGGCTACACCTTC
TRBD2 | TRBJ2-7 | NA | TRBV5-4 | CASSLRSGDHEQYF | TGTGCCAGCAGCTTGAGAAGCGGGGACCACGAGCAGTACTTC
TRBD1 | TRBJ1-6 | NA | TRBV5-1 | CASSWGDSNSPLHF | TGCGCCAGCAGCTGGGGGGACAGTAATTCACCCCTCCACTTT
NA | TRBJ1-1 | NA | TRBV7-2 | CASSSRGRAIMNTEAFF | TGTGCCAGCAGCTCCCGAGGCAGGGCAATCATGAACACTGAAGCTTTCTTT
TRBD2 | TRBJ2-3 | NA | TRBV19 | CASSILAGGSTDTQYF | TGTGCCAGTAGTATACTAGCGGGAGGGAGCACAGATACGCAGTATTTT
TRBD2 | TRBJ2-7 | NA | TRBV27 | CASSLDGRYYEQYF | TGTGCCAGCAGTTTGGACGGGAGGTACTACGAGCAGTACTTC
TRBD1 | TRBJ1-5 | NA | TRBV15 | CATSRDRGRDQPQHF | TGTGCCACCAGCCGGGACAGGGGGCGCGACCAGCCCCAGCATTTT
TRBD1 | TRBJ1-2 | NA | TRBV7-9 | CASSESRDRVYNYGYTF | TGTGCCAGCAGCGAGTCCCGGGACAGGGTCTATAACTATGGCTACACCTTC
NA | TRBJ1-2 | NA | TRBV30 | CAWSVGQGGYTF | TGTGCCTGGAGTGTGGGCCAGGGCGGCTACACCTTC
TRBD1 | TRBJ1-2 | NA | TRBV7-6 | CASSAAPGQYGYTF | TGTGCCAGCAGCGCCGCCCCGGGACAGTATGGCTACACCTTC
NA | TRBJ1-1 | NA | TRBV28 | CASSHTGFSGYTEAFF | TGTGCCAGCAGCCATACAGGGTTCTCAGGATACACTGAAGCTTTCTTT
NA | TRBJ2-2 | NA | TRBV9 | CASSVEGDGNTGELFF | TGTGCCAGCAGCGTAGAGGGGGACGGGAACACCGGGGAGCTGTTTTTT
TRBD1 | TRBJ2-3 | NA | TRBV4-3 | CASSPGTATDTQYF | TGCGCCAGCAGCCCTGGGACAGCCACAGATACGCAGTATTTT
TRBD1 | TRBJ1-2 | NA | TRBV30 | CAWQLGGQGARGYTF | TGTGCCTGGCAGCTTGGGGGACAGGGGGCGCGGGGCTACACCTTC
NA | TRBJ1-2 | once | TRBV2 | CAGETERYYGYTF | TGTGCCGGGGAGACGGAACGATACTATGGCTACACCTTC
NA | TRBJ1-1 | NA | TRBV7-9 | CASSLLRDAEAFF | TGTGCCAGCAGCTTATTGCGGGACGCAGAAGCTTTCTTT
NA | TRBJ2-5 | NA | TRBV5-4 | CASSSHGGQETQYF | TGTGCCAGCAGCTCTCACGGGGGCCAAGAGACCCAGTACTTC
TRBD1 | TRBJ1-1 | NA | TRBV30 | CAWSSQGDTEAFF | TGTGCCTGGAGTTCCCAGGGGGACACTGAAGCTTTCTTT
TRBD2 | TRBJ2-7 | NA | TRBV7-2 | CASTIHSGGYSYEQYF | TGTGCCAGCACGATACACTCGGGGGGGTACTCCTACGAGCAGTACTTC
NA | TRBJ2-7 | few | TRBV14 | CASSQYSGAHYEQYF | TGTGCCAGCAGCCAATACAGTGGGGCCCATTACGAGCAGTACTTC
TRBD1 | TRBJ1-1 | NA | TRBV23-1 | CASSHSRVRDRASFEAFF | TGCGCCAGCAGTCACTCGAGGGTCCGGGACAGGGCCTCATTTGAAGCTTTCTTT
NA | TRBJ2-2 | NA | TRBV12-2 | CASRLRTSGLTGELFF | TGTGCAAGTCGCTTGAGGACTAGCGGGCTGACTGGGGAGCTGTTTTTT
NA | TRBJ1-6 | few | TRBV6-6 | CASCEQTNSPLHF | TGTGCCAGCTGCGAACAGACCAATTCACCCCTCCACTTT